The source of this T cell receptor (beta chain) is a study of T cell responses to AZD1222 COVID-19 vaccine. Details on this clone: Its antigen is not identified.

V was trimmed by 2 bases and J by 5 bases, leaving 10 bases between them. CDR3 length: 14 residues. Germline-derived CDR1 and CDR2 are MNHEY and SVGAGI. Study-level points and caveats: Researchers report vaccine-associated CD4 TCRs spanning spike, with dominance at 160-218 and 743-854. Nearly half of unique spike-specific TCRs reportedly avoided B.1.351 and B.1.1.7 mutated regions.

Data came from immunoSEQ multiplex PCR; TCRdb stores just in-frame clones and leaves some out. The profile shows about 81,000 clones, about nine tenths of them singletons. The analysis combined second doses at about 4 or about 12 weeks. The chain employs TRBV6-5 and TRBJ1-5; D gene uncertain. Source: peripheral blood, taken 28 days after the second AZD1222 dose. This clonotype was obtained from an adult who received the AZD1222 COVID-19 vaccine. The CDR3 DNA is TGTGCCAGCAGTTACGGAGGTGGCGATCAGCCCCAGCATTTT. Translated: CASSYGGGDQPQHF.